This entry lists 29 T cell receptor beta chains sequenced from one sample in a study of cytomegalovirus exposure and HLA in healthy donors. 13 Jbeta primers and 60 Vbeta primers were used for the PCR. Sequencing used immunoSEQ multiplex PCR; TCRdb keeps in-frame clones, though not all of them. In the table there are around 130,000 clones, 75% to 85% of which are singletons. Material for sequencing was PBMCs. The source of these receptors is a male donor in good health and CMV-seropositive.

J is TRBJ1-2 and V is TRBV15; D is possibly TRBD1 (5 bases). Germline V gives CDR1 LNHNV, CDR2 YYDKDF (reference sequence). V lost 3 bases and J 5 bases, leaving 19 bases between the germline ends. CDR3 length: 16 residues. CDR3 coding DNA: TGTGCCACCAGCAGTAACTCCCAGGGATATAGATATGGCTACACCTTC. Its protein is CATSSNSQGYRYGYTF.

The chain recombines TRBV30 with TRBJ2-1, with D unclear. The germline CDR1 and CDR2 sequences are GTSNPN and SVGIG (reference sequence). V lost 3 bases, J lost 12 bases, and 21 bases lay in between. The CDR3 runs 14 residues. CDR3 protein: CAWRSAASSPGQFF. The CDR3 coding sequence is TGTGCCTGGAGATCTGCAGCGTCGTCCCCTGGGCAGTTCTTC.

This chain joins TRBV4-3 and TRBJ2-1; no definite D call. Germline V CDR1 and CDR2: LGHNA, YSLEER. The CDR3 runs 14 residues. Trimming pared 6 bases from V and 0 bases from J, leaving 9 bases between. Here the CDR3 reads CASSPAGSYNEQFF. In DNA, the CDR3 is TGCGCCAGCAGTCCCGCAGGCTCCTACAATGAGCAGTTCTTC.

V gene TRBV27 combines with J gene TRBJ2-5; D is perhaps TRBD1 (5 bases). The last part of the DNA fits TRBJ2-7 better; the J call may be wrong. Per the germline V gene, CDR1 is MNHEY and CDR2 is SMNVEV (reference sequence). The CDR3 is 15 residues long. The CDR3, as DNA: TGTGCCAGCAGCCTCCTGAGCACAGGCCCCTACGAGCAGTACTTC. This encodes CASSLLSTGPYEQYF.

The chain links TRBV30 to TRBJ1-1, with a possible D match to TRBD1 (5 bases). The CDR3 has 13 residues. Germline assignment: CDR1 GTSNPN and CDR2 SVGIG (reference sequence). In DNA form, the CDR3 reads TGTGCTACGAACGGGGGGGAGAACACTGAAGCTTTCTTT. Translating gives CATNGGENTEAFF.

The gene calls are TRBV5-1 and TRBJ2-1, with 8 positions matching TRBD2. Germline lookup yields CDR1 SGHRS and CDR2 YFSETQ. V lost 4 bases and J lost 6; bases outside the gene matches: 15. The CDR3 totals 17 residues. CDR3 sequence reads: CASSTEWAGGFSNEQFF. CDR3 bases: TGCGCCAGCAGCACCGAATGGGCGGGAGGTTTTTCCAATGAGCAGTTCTTC.

The J gene is TRBJ2-5, the V gene TRBV19, with D maybe TRBD1 (5 bases). CDR3 length: 13 residues. Per germline, CDR1 LNHDA and CDR2 SQIVND (reference sequence). The ends were cut back, 1 base at V and 5 bases at J, with 8 bases in the middle. The CDR3 DNA reads TGTGCCAGTAGTATAGGGACATTGGAGACCCAGTACTTC. Protein: CASSIGTLETQYF.

This clone was seen once. The chain combines TRBV19 with TRBJ2-7; 8 nucleotides line up with TRBD1. The CDR3 extends over 14 amino acids. Germline V gene sequence: CDR1 LNHDA, CDR2 SQIVND (reference sequence). The junction had 8 bases not matched to a gene; V was cut back by 6 bases and J by 4 bases. The CDR3 bases are TGTGCCAGTAGCCTAGGAGGACAGGGTTACGAGCAGTACTTC. It encodes CASSLGGQGYEQYF.

The chain has TRBV29-1 and TRBJ2-7; the match to TRBD2 covers 8 bases. The germline gives CDR1 SQVTM, CDR2 ANQGSEA. V was pared by 7 bases and J by 1 base, with 6 bases of the junction left unmatched. The CDR3 is made up of 13 amino acids. CDR3: CSAASGLSYEQYF. The CDR3 DNA sequence: TGCAGCGCAGCTAGCGGGTTATCCTACGAGCAGTACTTC.

This clone is a singleton in its sample. V gene TRBV11-2 combines with J gene TRBJ2-1; TRBD2 agrees at 16 bases. J lost 4 bases, V lost 4 bases, and 10 bases had no gene match. The CDR3 totals 19 residues. Germline V CDR1 and CDR2: SGHAT, FQNNGV. The CDR3 DNA is TGTGCCAGCAGCTCCCTCCGGGGGACTAGCGGGAGGGTTTACAATGAGCAGTTCTTC. As protein: CASSSLRGTSGRVYNEQFF.

The J gene is TRBJ1-2, the V gene TRBV27, with D perhaps TRBD1 (5 bases). The germline V gene has CDR1 MNHEY and CDR2 SMNVEV (reference sequence). This CDR3 has 14 residues. Between the trimmed V and J ends, which lost 5 bases and 4 bases, there was a span of 14 bases. CDR3 sequence (DNA): TGTGCCAGCAGTAGCCTCCAGGGTGCCTATGGCTACACCTTC. Translating gives CASSSLQGAYGYTF.

The genes are TRBV28 and TRBJ1-2; possible D gene TRBD1, 6 bases. The CDR3 sequence is 12 residues long. V shed 4 bases and J shed 5 bases, with 8 bases lying between them. Germline-derived CDR1 and CDR2 are MDHEN and SYDVKM. Here the CDR3 DNA reads TGTGCCAGCAGTTGGGACACTTATGGCTACACCTTC. It codes for CASSWDTYGYTF.

A few counts support this clone. The chain is built from TRBV4-3 and TRBJ2-5; a weak D match, TRBD1 (5 bases). CDR1 LGHNA and CDR2 YSLEER come from the germline V gene. V lost 4 bases to trimming and J lost 2 bases, with 23 bases between them. This CDR3 has 18 residues. The CDR3 spells CASSPSPWQGRWQETQYF. CDR3 coding DNA: TGCGCCAGCAGCCCATCCCCCTGGCAGGGCAGATGGCAAGAGACCCAGTACTTC.

The chain combines TRBV29-1 with TRBJ2-4; D is perhaps TRBD1 (6 bases). Germline CDR1 and CDR2: SQVTM and ANQGSEA. The CDR3 is 14 amino acids. V was shortened by 6 bases and J by 1 base, with 13 bases between the two germline ends. This CDR3 reads CSVQTGTAKNIQYF. The DNA of the CDR3 is TGCAGCGTCCAAACAGGGACGGCCAAAAACATTCAGTACTTC. Full variable domain (remainder filled in from reference TRBV29-1 and TRBJ2-4): SAVISQKPSRDICQRGTSLTIQCQVDSQVTMMFWYRQQPGQSLTLIATANQGSEATYESGFVIDKFPISRPNLTFSTLTVSNMSPEDSSIYLCSVQTGTAKNIQYFGAGTRLSVL.

The rearrangement links TRBV5-1 to TRBJ2-1; 9 bases agree with TRBD2. This CDR3 comprises 16 residues. Germline V CDR1 and CDR2: SGHRS, YFSETQ. V was clipped by 0 bases and J by 7 bases; unmatched bases: 8. CDR3 sequence: CASSLVWREGRNEQFF. The DNA for the CDR3 is TGCGCCAGCAGCTTGGTTTGGCGGGAGGGCCGGAATGAGCAGTTCTTC.

The chain uses TRBV13 and TRBJ1-2, with 10 bases aligning to TRBD1. This CDR3 contains 15 residues. The V gene end was trimmed by 1 base and the J gene end by 4 bases; junction bases not matched to a gene: 3. CDR1 PRHDT and CDR2 FYEKMQ come from the germline V gene (reference sequence). CDR3 sequence reads: CASSLAGQGSYGYTF. The CDR3, as DNA: TGTGCCAGCAGCTTAGCGGGACAGGGGAGCTATGGCTACACCTTC.

The rearrangement links TRBV28 to TRBJ1-2, with D possibly TRBD1 on 6 matching bases. V was trimmed by 10 bases and J by 1 base, leaving 13 bases between them. This CDR3 has 13 residues. The germline CDR1 and CDR2 sequences are MDHEN and SYDVKM. The CDR3 loop reads CATNRDLNYGYTF. CDR3 sequence (DNA): TGTGCCACCAACAGGGATCTTAACTATGGCTACACCTTC.

The chain has TRBV4-3 and TRBJ2-5; TRBD1 aligns across 7 bases. Germline assignment: CDR1 LGHNA and CDR2 YSLEER. V lost 1 base, J lost 5 bases, and 10 bases stayed unmatched. This CDR3 has 16 amino acids. The CDR3 DNA reads as TGCGCCAGCAGCCAAGGCTTAGACAGGGCGAGGGAGACCCAGTACTTC. This gives the protein CASSQGLDRARETQYF.

The chain uses TRBV5-6 and TRBJ2-1, with D possibly matching TRBD1 (5 bases). V shed 2 bases and J shed 15 bases, with 12 bases lying between them. The CDR3 totals 11 residues. Germline V gene data show CDR1 as SGHDT and CDR2 as YYEEEE. The CDR3 here is CASSFAGPLFF. The CDR3 region has the DNA TGTGCCAGCAGCTTTGCAGGGCCCCTGTTCTTC.

The V and J genes are TRBV27 and TRBJ2-7; 12 nucleotides align to TRBD2. This CDR3 has 16 amino acids. V was clipped by 1 base and J by 4 bases; unmatched bases: 5. Germline CDR1 reads MNHEY; CDR2 reads SMNVEV (reference sequence). The CDR3 coding sequence is TGTGCCAGCAGTTTATTGACTAGCGGGGGATCATACGAGCAGTACTTC. Translating gives CASSLLTSGGSYEQYF.

This sequence joins TRBV28 and TRBJ2-1, with 8 bases identical to TRBD1. The CDR3 is 14 amino acids. Germline V CDR1 and CDR2: MDHEN, SYDVKM. Unmatched junction bases numbered 9, after V lost 6 bases and J lost 8 bases. CDR3 in amino acids: CASSGQGTGDEQFF. CDR3 nucleotides: TGTGCCAGCAGCGGACAGGGTACAGGCGATGAGCAGTTCTTC. The full variable domain, in which reference TRBV28 and TRBJ2-1 provide the parts outside the CDR3, is DVKVTQSSRYLVKRTGEKVFLECVQDMDHENMFWYRQDPGLGLRLIYFSYDVKMKEKGDIPEGYSVSREKKERFSLILESASTNQTSMYLCASSGQGTGDEQFFGPGTRLTVL.

This rearrangement joins TRBV7-2 to TRBJ1-1; D gene ambiguous. Germline V lookup: CDR1 SGHTA, CDR2 FQGNSA. The V gene lost 0 bases and the J gene lost 6 bases, with 17 bases spanning the gap. The CDR3 is made up of 16 amino acids. CDR3 residues: CASSLAVGGSYSEAFF. CDR3 sequence (DNA): TGTGCCAGCAGCTTAGCGGTTGGAGGGAGTTACTCTGAAGCTTTCTTT.

The V gene is TRBV18, the J gene TRBJ1-3; D is uncertain. The germline gives CDR1 KGHSH, CDR2 LQKENI. This CDR3 spans 14 amino acids. V was trimmed by 3 bases and J by 1 base, leaving 7 bases between them. CDR3 nucleotides: TGTGCCAGCTCACCTTCGGTATCTGGAAACACCATATATTTT. Protein sequence: CASSPSVSGNTIYF.

V gene TRBV25-1 combines with J gene TRBJ1-2, with D perhaps matching TRBD1 (5 bases). This CDR3 contains 12 residues. Germline V gene lookup returns CDR1 MGHDK and CDR2 SYGVNS. Trimming cost V 1 base and J 8 bases, with 8 bases left between them. The CDR3 is CASSEFRVGYTF. The CDR3 DNA is TGTGCCAGCAGTGAATTCAGGGTAGGCTACACCTTC.

This chain links TRBV15 with TRBJ2-7; D remains unclear. Between the trimmed V and J ends, which lost 1 base and 5 bases, there was a span of 9 bases. The CDR3 spans 13 residues. Germline V gene data show CDR1 as LNHNV and CDR2 as YYDKDF (reference sequence). The DNA of the CDR3 is TGTGCCACCAGCAGAGTTCTTGAGGACGAGCAGTACTTC. It specifies CATSRVLEDEQYF. The full variable domain, rest sourced from reference TRBV15 and TRBJ2-7, is DAMVIQNPRYQVTQFGKPVTLSCSQTLNHNVMYWYQQKSSQAPKLLFHYYDKDFNNEADTPDNFQSRRPNTSFCFLDIRSPGLGDTAMYLCATSRVLEDEQYFGPGTRLTVT.

In the case of this clone: Other nucleotide sequences in the sample specify the same CDR3. The chain combines TRBV7-9 with TRBJ1-2, with 9 bases matching TRBD1. Germline lookup yields CDR1 SEHNR and CDR2 FQNEAQ (reference sequence). With V trimmed by 1 base and J by 6 bases, 3 bases remained unmatched. The CDR3 extends over 14 amino acids. In DNA, the CDR3 is TGTGCCAGCAGCTTAGTTACAGGGGGCGATGGCTACACCTTC. Translating gives CASSLVTGGDGYTF.

In DNA, the CDR3 is TGTGCCAGCAGCTTACCAGGCAACGAGCAGTACTTC. Its protein product is CASSLPGNEQYF. The V call is TRBV7-2, the J call TRBJ2-7; D not resolved. The CDR3 is made up of 12 amino acids. Germline V gene sequence: CDR1 SGHTA, CDR2 FQGNSA. The V and J ends lost 2 bases and 5 bases respectively, with 7 bases between them.

The V and J genes are TRBV15 and TRBJ2-2, with D perhaps matching TRBD1 (6 bases). CDR1 and CDR2 from the germline V gene are LNHNV and YYDKDF (reference sequence). V shed 0 bases and J shed 2 bases, with 10 bases lying between them. This CDR3 is built from 16 residues. The DNA of the CDR3 is TGTGCCACCAGCAGAGATAAGGGGGTCAACACCGGGGAGCTGTTTTTT. Amino acid sequence: CATSRDKGVNTGELFF.

This clone has only one observation. This chain uses TRBV9 with TRBJ2-5, with 8 bases lining up with TRBD1. The J call may be in error: the DNA end matches TRBJ2-7 better. This CDR3 is built from 14 residues. Germline V gene lookup returns CDR1 SGDLS and CDR2 YYNGEE. CDR3 in DNA: TGTGCCAGCAGCGTAGGGACAGGGCTGCCCGAGCAGTACTTC. It specifies CASSVGTGLPEQYF.